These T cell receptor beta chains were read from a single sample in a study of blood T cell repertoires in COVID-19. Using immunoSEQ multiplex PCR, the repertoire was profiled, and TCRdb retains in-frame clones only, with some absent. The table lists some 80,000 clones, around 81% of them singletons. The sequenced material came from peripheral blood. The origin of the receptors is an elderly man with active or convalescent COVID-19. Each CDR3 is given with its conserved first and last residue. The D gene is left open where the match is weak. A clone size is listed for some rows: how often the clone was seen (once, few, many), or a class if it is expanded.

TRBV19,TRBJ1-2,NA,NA,TGTGCCAGTAGTCGGACAGCTAACTATGGCTACACCTTC,CASSRTANYGYTF
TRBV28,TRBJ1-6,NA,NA,TGTGCCAGCCGGGAAGTTCGGGATTCACCCCTCCACTTT,CASREVRDSPLHF
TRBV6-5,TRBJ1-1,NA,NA,TGTGCCAGCAGTTACTCGCCGGGTAACGATGAAGCTTTCTTT,CASSYSPGNDEAFF
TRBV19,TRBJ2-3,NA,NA,TGTGCCAGTAGGAAACAGGGAATGGCAGATACGCAGTATTTT,CASRKQGMADTQYF
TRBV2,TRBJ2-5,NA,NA,TGTGCCAGCAGTATGATACTAGCCCTAGAGACCCAGTACTTC,CASSMILALETQYF
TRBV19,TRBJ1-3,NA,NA,TGTGCCAGTAGTATTCCGACAGAAGTGGGAAACACCATATATTTT,CASSIPTEVGNTIYF
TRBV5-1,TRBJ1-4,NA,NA,TGCGCCAGCAGAGGGGCAACTAATGAAAAACTGTTTTTT,CASRGATNEKLFF
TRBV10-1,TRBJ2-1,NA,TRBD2,TGCGCCAGCAGTGATTGGGCTAGCGGGAGCTCCTACAATGAGCAGTTCTTC,CASSDWASGSSYNEQFF
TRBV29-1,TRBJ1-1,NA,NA,TGCAGCGTTGGCCCCGACAGGACGAACACTGAAGCTTTCTTT,CSVGPDRTNTEAFF
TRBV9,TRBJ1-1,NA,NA,TGTGCCAGCAGCGGGAGATCCTCGAACACTGAAGCTTTCTTT,CASSGRSSNTEAFF
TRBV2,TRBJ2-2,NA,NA,TGTGCCAGCAACAGGCAACCGAACACCGGGGAGCTGTTTTTT,CASNRQPNTGELFF
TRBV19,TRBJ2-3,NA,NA,TGTGCCAGTAGTATAGCCTTCCCAGATACGCAGTATTTT,CASSIAFPDTQYF
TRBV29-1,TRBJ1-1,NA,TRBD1,TGCAGCGCTTGGGACAGGGGGTTGTCCACTGAAGCTTTCTTT,CSAWDRGLSTEAFF
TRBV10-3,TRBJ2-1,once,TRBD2,TGTGCCATCAGTGAGAACGCCGGGAGGGTCAATGAGCAGTTCTTC,CAISENAGRVNEQFF
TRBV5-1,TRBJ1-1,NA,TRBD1,TGCGCCAGCAGCCCAAAGACAGGGGACACTGAAGCTTTCTTT,CASSPKTGDTEAFF
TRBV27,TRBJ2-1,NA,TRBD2,TGTGCCAGCACCACTAGCGGGAGAAACAATGAGCAGTTCTTC,CASTTSGRNNEQFF
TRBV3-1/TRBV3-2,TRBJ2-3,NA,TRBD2,TGTGCCAGCAGCCAGACTAGCGGGAGTACAGATACGCAGTATTTT,CASSQTSGSTDTQYF
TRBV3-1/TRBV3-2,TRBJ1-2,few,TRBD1,TGTGCCAGCAGCCGTTCGGGACAGGGAAACTATGGCTACACCTTC,CASSRSGQGNYGYTF
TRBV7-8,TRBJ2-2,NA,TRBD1,TGTGCCAGCAGGGAGGGGACAGGATTAATTTCCACCGGGGAGCTGTTTTTT,CASREGTGLISTGELFF
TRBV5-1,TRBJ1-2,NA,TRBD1,TGCGCCAGCAGCTGGGACAGGAGCTATGGCTACACCTTC,CASSWDRSYGYTF
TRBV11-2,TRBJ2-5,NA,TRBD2,TGTGCCAGCAGCCCCCCCCGGGTAGCGGGAGTTGAGACCCAGTACTTC,CASSPPRVAGVETQYF
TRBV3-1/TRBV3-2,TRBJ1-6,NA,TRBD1,TGTGCCAGCAGCCAGGGAGACAGGGGATATTCACCCCTCCACTTT,CASSQGDRGYSPLHF
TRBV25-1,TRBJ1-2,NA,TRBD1,TGTGCCAGCAGTTCAGGACAGGGGTTTGGGGGCTACACCTTC,CASSSGQGFGGYTF
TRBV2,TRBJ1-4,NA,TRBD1,TGTGCCACCCGGACAGGCGGAAGTGAAAAACTGTTTTTT,CATRTGGSEKLFF
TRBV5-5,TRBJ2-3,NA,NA,TGTGCCAGCAGCTTGTCTGTTCTTAGCACAGATACGCAGTATTTT,CASSLSVLSTDTQYF
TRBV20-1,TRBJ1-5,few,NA,TGCAGTGCTAGTGAGGACAGCGATCAGCCCCAGCATTTT,CSASEDSDQPQHF
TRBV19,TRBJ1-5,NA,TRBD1,TGTGCCAGTAGTATCGACAGGGGACTAGCTCGAGGCGGGCAGCCCCAGCATTTT,CASSIDRGLARGGQPQHF
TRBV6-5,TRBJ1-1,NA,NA,TGTGCCACCCATCGCGCTGAAGCTTTCTTT,CATHRAEAFF
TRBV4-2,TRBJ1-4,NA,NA,TGTGCCAGCAGCCAAGGGGGGGGAGATGAAAAACTGTTTTTT,CASSQGGGDEKLFF
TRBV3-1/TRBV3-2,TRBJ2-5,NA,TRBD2,TGTGCCAGCAGCCAAGATCGGCTAGCGGGAGAGACCCAGTACTTC,CASSQDRLAGETQYF
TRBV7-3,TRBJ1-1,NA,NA,TGTGCCAGCAGCTTAATGTTGGGCAGAGGAGGGGCTTTCTTT,CASSLMLGRGGAFF
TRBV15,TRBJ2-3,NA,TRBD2,TGTGCCACCAGCACTAGAAGTAGCGGGTGGGGAGATACGCAGTATTTT,CATSTRSSGWGDTQYF
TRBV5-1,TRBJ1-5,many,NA,TGCGCCAGCAGCTTGTCGGGAGGGAACAATCAGCCCCAGCATTTT,CASSLSGGNNQPQHF
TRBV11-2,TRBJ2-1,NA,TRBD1,TGTGCCAGCAGCCCGGGACAGGGGGCGTTTGAGCAGTTCTTC,CASSPGQGAFEQFF
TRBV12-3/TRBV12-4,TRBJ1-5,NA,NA,TGTGCCAGCAGTTCTGGCAATCAGCCCCAGCATTTT,CASSSGNQPQHF
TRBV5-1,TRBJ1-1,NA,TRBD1,TGCGCCAGCAGCTTCGGGACAGTGAACACTGAAGCTTTCTTT,CASSFGTVNTEAFF
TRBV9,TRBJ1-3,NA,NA,TGTGCCAGCAACTTGACAGGAAACACCATATATTTT,CASNLTGNTIYF
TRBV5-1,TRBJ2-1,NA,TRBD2,TGCGCCAGCAGCTTTTCGGGACTAGCGGGTAATGAGCAGTTCTTC,CASSFSGLAGNEQFF
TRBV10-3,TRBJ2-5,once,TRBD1,TGTGCCATCAGGGAGGACAGGGCAAAAGAGACCCAGTACTTC,CAIREDRAKETQYF
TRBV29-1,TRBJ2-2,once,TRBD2,TGCAGCGCTACGGGACTAGCTTCGAACACCGGGGAGCTGTTTTTT,CSATGLASNTGELFF
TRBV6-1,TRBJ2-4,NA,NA,TGTGCCAGCAGTGAAAGGAGGGGGCTTAGAGTAAAAAACATTCAGTACTTC,CASSERRGLRVKNIQYF
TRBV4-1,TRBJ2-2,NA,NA,TGCGCCAGCACCCCATTGAGGGCAGGAACGAACACCGGGGAGCTGTTTTTT,CASTPLRAGTNTGELFF
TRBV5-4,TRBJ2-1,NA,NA,TGTGCCAGCAGCCTGGTCGTTAGCTCCTACAATGAGCAGTTCTTC,CASSLVVSSYNEQFF
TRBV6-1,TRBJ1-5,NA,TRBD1,TGTGCCAGCAGTGATTGGACAGGGAGAATTCAGCCCCAGCATTTT,CASSDWTGRIQPQHF
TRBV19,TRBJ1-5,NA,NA,TGTGCCAGTAGTATAAACCGCGAGCAGCGATATAGCAATCAGCCCCAGCATTTT,CASSINREQRYSNQPQHF
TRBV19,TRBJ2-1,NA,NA,TGTGCCAGTAGTGGGCAGGGAGGCTACAATGAGCAGTTCTTC,CASSGQGGYNEQFF
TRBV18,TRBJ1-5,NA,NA,TGTGCCAGCTCTCCGGGTCGTAATCAGCCCCAGCATTTT,CASSPGRNQPQHF
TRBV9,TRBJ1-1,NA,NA,TGTGCCAGCAGCGTGTCACGGGGCACTGAAGCTTTCTTT,CASSVSRGTEAFF
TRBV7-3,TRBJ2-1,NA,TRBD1,TGTGCCAGCAGCCTCGGATCGACAGGGACGTATGAGCAGTTCTTC,CASSLGSTGTYEQFF
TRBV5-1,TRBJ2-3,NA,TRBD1,TGCGCCAGCAGCTTGGGGGCAGGGGCCGGGACAGGGGGCAGAGGGGCAGATACGCAGTATTTT,CASSLGAGAGTGGRGADTQYF
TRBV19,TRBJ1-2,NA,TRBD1,TGTGCCAGTAGCCAAATAGGACAGGGTGCGGCTGGCTACACCTTC,CASSQIGQGAAGYTF
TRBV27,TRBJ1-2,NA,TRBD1,TGTGCCAGCAGTTGGACAGGGGACTATGGCTACACCTTC,CASSWTGDYGYTF
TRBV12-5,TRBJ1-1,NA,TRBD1,TGTGCTAGTGGTTTGGTACTGGCAGGGGGCTTGAACACTGAAGCTTTCTTT,CASGLVLAGGLNTEAFF
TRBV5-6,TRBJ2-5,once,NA,TGTGCCAGCAGTCGTGCTCCGAGCGGCCCAGAGACCCAGTACTTC,CASSRAPSGPETQYF